A single sample is the source of the 31 T cell receptor beta chains below, sequenced in a study of hypomethylating agent response in myelodysplastic syndrome (dated by TCRdb to about 2021). Preparation of the library involved the immunoSEQ multiplex PCR assay. In its TCRdb copy, this immuneACCESS table keeps in-frame sequences only and misses some clones. Where compared with another copy, unresolved V genes explain less than half of these, and the others have no known cause. Recorded for this sample are over a thousand clones; over 60% of them occurred a single time. Around 19% of the sample lies in the top ten. The specimen was bone marrow, collected before or after starting hypomethylating agent treatment for myelodysplastic syndrome (not recorded which). These receptors all come from a human donor with myelodysplastic syndrome.

This chain uses TRBV10-3 with TRBJ2-1; either TRBD1 or TRBD2 may supply D (6 bases each). Germline V CDR1 and CDR2: ENHRY, SYGVKD. The CDR3 totals 13 residues. The V and J ends lost 7 bases and 8 bases respectively, with 15 bases between them. This chain's CDR3 is CAIKQEGVYEQFF. CDR3 in DNA: TGTGCCATCAAACAGGAGGGGGTCTATGAGCAGTTCTTC.

CDR3 sequence reads: CASILAGGWTDTQYF. CDR3 DNA: TGTGCCAGCATCCTAGCGGGAGGCTGGACAGATACGCAGTATTTT. The rearrangement uses TRBV2 and TRBJ2-3; TRBD2 matches 11 bases. There are 15 residues in the CDR3. Trimming at V came to 7 bases and at J to 3 bases, leaving 6 bases not matched to a gene. Germline V gene sequence: CDR1 SNHLY, CDR2 FYNNEI.

This clone is termed hyperexpanded. This chain uses TRBV19 with TRBJ1-2; D unclear. The V end was cut by 5 bases, the J end by 2 bases, with 15 bases between. There are 15 residues in the CDR3. Per germline, CDR1 LNHDA and CDR2 SQIVND (reference sequence). Here the CDR3 DNA reads TGTGCCAGTAGTCCCTTCGAAGGGCTCAACTATGGCTACACCTTC. Translation: CASSPFEGLNYGYTF.

V and J are TRBV6-5 and TRBJ1-5; tentatively, D is TRBD1 (5 bases). The V end was cut by 7 bases, the J end by 9 bases, with 16 bases between. The germline V gene has CDR1 MNHEY and CDR2 SVGAGI. The CDR3 contains 13 residues. This CDR3 is CASTPLGGRPQHF. The CDR3 bases are TGTGCCAGCACCCCTCTGGGGGGACGGCCCCAGCATTTT.

This clone came up a few times. The chain carries TRBV5-1 and TRBJ2-1; D uncertain. Germline V gives CDR1 SGHRS, CDR2 YFSETQ. The CDR3 loop spans 15 amino acids. Trimming took 0 bases from V and 0 from J, leaving 7 bases between them. CDR3 coding DNA: TGCGCCAGCAGCTTGGAACAGAGCTCCTACAATGAGCAGTTCTTC. Its protein is CASSLEQSSYNEQFF.

This clone occurred once. The rearrangement links TRBV7-2 to TRBJ1-1; D is uncertain. This CDR3 comprises 14 residues. Germline V CDR1 and CDR2: SGHTA, FQGNSA. Trimming removed 2 bases from V and 1 base from J, with 8 bases in between. The chain's CDR3 is CASSLNLKNTEAFF. CDR3 coding DNA: TGTGCCAGCAGCTTAAATCTAAAGAACACTGAAGCTTTCTTT.

The gene calls are TRBV5-1 and TRBJ1-2; 8 bases are a match to TRBD1. With 0 bases clipped from V and 6 bases from J, the junction kept 4 bases outside the gene matches. This CDR3 has 14 amino acids. Germline V gives CDR1 SGHRS, CDR2 YFSETQ. CDR3 region: CASSLGTGGNGYTF. The CDR3 DNA follows: TGCGCCAGCAGCTTGGGTACAGGGGGGAATGGCTACACCTTC.

The chain employs TRBV21-1 and TRBJ2-7; no check of the table's D call, TRBD1, against the DNA was made. TRBV21-1 is labeled a pseudogene. This CDR3 region has 18 residues. CDR3 amino acids: CASSKDVAKGQVAYEQYF. CDR3 coding DNA: TGTGCCAGCAGCAAAGATGTGGCAAAGGGACAGGTCGCCTACGAGCAGTACTTC.

The chain has TRBV5-1 and TRBJ2-2; 9 bases align to TRBD2. Trimming took 5 bases from V and 4 from J; bases not matched to a gene: 12. The CDR3 length is 17 residues. The germline gives CDR1 SGHRS, CDR2 YFSETQ. The CDR3 here is CASSQLAGRATTGELFF. CDR3 in DNA: TGCGCCAGCAGTCAGCTAGCGGGACGGGCGACCACCGGGGAGCTGTTTTTT.

The chain has TRBV10-2 and TRBJ2-2; TRBD1 is a possible D gene (5 bases). The CDR3 length is 14 residues. Trimming took off 4 bases at V and 1 base at J, with 7 bases between the two ends. Germline V gene data show CDR1 as WSHSY and CDR2 as SAAADI. CDR3: CASSAGQNTGELFF. CDR3 in DNA: TGCGCCAGCAGTGCCGGACAGAACACCGGGGAGCTGTTTTTT.

This chain connects TRBV19 to TRBJ1-1; D unresolved. The V end lost 1 base, the J end lost 1 base, and 10 bases lay between the germline ends. From germline, CDR1 is LNHDA and CDR2 SQIVND (reference sequence). This CDR3 comprises 15 residues. As DNA, the CDR3 is TGTGCCAGTAGTATAGGCCCAGGCGAGAACACTGAAGCTTTCTTT. Its protein is CASSIGPGENTEAFF.

V gene TRBV4-1 combines with J gene TRBJ2-7; D not resolved. The CDR3 has 16 amino acids. V dropped 1 base and J dropped 1 base, with 14 bases sitting between them. Germline-derived CDR1 and CDR2 are MGHRA and YSYEKL. CDR3 loop: CASSQGVGKYSYEQYF. CDR3 nucleotide sequence: TGCGCCAGCAGCCAAGGGGTGGGAAAATATTCCTACGAGCAGTACTTC.

This rearrangement joins TRBV13 to TRBJ1-1; tentative D call: TRBD1 (6 bases). Germline values: CDR1 PRHDT, CDR2 FYEKMQ (reference sequence). This CDR3 has 14 residues. The germline V and J ends were trimmed by 3 bases and 4 bases, with 12 bases remaining between them. As DNA, the CDR3 is TGTGCCAGCAGCTTGGGAACAGGGTCCACTGAAGCTTTCTTT. Its translation is CASSLGTGSTEAFF.

The chain joins TRBV7-2 to TRBJ2-1; TRBD2 matches at 9 bases. The CDR3 consists of 15 residues. Germline-derived CDR1 and CDR2 are SGHTA and FQGNSA. The V segment lost 5 bases and the J segment 5 bases; nucleotides outside the gene matches: 7. CDR3: CASSVASGDHNEQFF. In DNA, the CDR3 is TGTGCCAGCAGCGTCGCTAGCGGGGACCACAATGAGCAGTTCTTC.

In DNA form, the CDR3 reads TGTGCCAGCAGTTTCTACTCGGGACAGGGAAACACCGGGGAGCTGTTTTTT. This sequence encodes CASSFYSGQGNTGELFF. This rearrangement joins TRBV27 to TRBJ2-2; 9 bases line up with TRBD1. The CDR3 length is 17 residues. V was pared by 3 bases and J by 2 bases, with 7 bases of the junction left unmatched. Germline V lookup: CDR1 MNHEY, CDR2 SMNVEV (reference sequence).

This chain connects TRBV9 to TRBJ2-1, with D possibly being TRBD1 (6 bases). The length of the CDR3 is 15 residues. V shed 4 bases and J shed 0 bases, with 11 bases lying between them. CDR1 SGDLS and CDR2 YYNGEE come from the germline V gene. The CDR3 loop is CASSSQGSSYNEQFF. CDR3 nucleotides: TGTGCCAGCAGCTCCCAGGGGAGCTCCTACAATGAGCAGTTCTTC. The full variable domain, in which reference TRBV9 and TRBJ2-1 provide the parts outside the CDR3, is DSGVTQTPKHLITATGQRVTLRCSPRSGDLSVYWYQQSLDQGLQFLIQYYNGEERAKGNILERFSAQQFPDLHSELNLSSLELGDSALYFCASSSQGSSYNEQFFGPGTRLTVL.

The V gene is TRBV19, the J gene TRBJ1-5; D may be TRBD1 (5 bases). Trimming left V 3 bases short and J 5 bases short, with 8 bases between. The CDR3 is 13 residues long. CDR1 is LNHDA and CDR2 is SQIVND in the germline V gene (reference sequence). This chain's CDR3 is CASSMGRDQPQHF. The CDR3 DNA is TGTGCCAGTAGTATGGGCAGGGATCAGCCCCAGCATTTT.

The chain is built from TRBV5-1 and TRBJ2-3; TRBD2 matches at 9 bases. The CDR3 covers 17 residues. The germline V gene has CDR1 SGHRS and CDR2 YFSETQ. J lost 1 base, V lost 3 bases, and 9 bases had no gene match. In DNA, the CDR3 is TGCGCCAGCAGCTCACCTGCGGCTAGCGGGGGCACAGATACGCAGTATTTT. The encoded protein is CASSSPAASGGTDTQYF.

The chain combines TRBV19 with TRBJ1-1; D call uncertain. Germline CDR1 and CDR2: LNHDA and SQIVND (reference sequence). The CDR3 runs 14 residues. Trimming removed 8 bases from V and 0 bases from J, with 13 bases in between. The CDR3 DNA reads TGTGCCAGTGTTAAGGAGCCCATGAACACTGAAGCTTTCTTT. Translating it yields CASVKEPMNTEAFF.

In this sample, this clone turned up a few times. The rearrangement uses TRBV7-8 and TRBJ1-1; tentatively, D is TRBD1 (5 bases). Germline loops: CDR1 SGHVS, CDR2 FQNEAQ. The CDR3 totals 13 residues. The V gene lost 2 bases and the J gene lost 3 bases, with 7 bases spanning the gap. The CDR3 region is CASSLLGHTEAFF. CDR3 nucleotides: TGTGCCAGCAGCTTATTGGGGCACACTGAAGCTTTCTTT.

The chain has TRBV5-8 and TRBJ1-1, with D perhaps TRBD1 (6 bases). Trimming removed 1 base from V and 3 bases from J, with 16 bases in between. The CDR3 has 16 amino acids. Germline V CDR1 and CDR2: SGHTS, YDEGEE. CDR3 in DNA: TGTGCCAGCAGCTTGTGGTCTCGGGGGCAGGACACTGAAGCTTTCTTT. Translating gives CASSLWSRGQDTEAFF.

The chain employs TRBV7-9 and TRBJ2-7; TRBD1 is a possible D gene (5 bases). CDR3 length: 18 residues. Trimming stripped 3 bases from V and 0 bases from J, with 21 bases between. Germline assignment: CDR1 SEHNR and CDR2 FQNEAQ (reference sequence). In DNA, the CDR3 is TGTGCCAGCAGCTTGCACAGGTGGACGGCTCGGAGCTCCTACGAGCAGTACTTC. Translation gives CASSLHRWTARSSYEQYF.

V and J are TRBV27 and TRBJ2-1; D might be TRBD1 (6 bases). Deletions cut 6 bases from V and 6 bases from J, with 15 bases between. The CDR3 length is 14 residues. Per germline, CDR1 MNHEY and CDR2 SMNVEV (reference sequence). The CDR3 reads CASRYRDGANEQFF. Written as DNA, the CDR3 is TGTGCCAGCAGGTACAGGGATGGGGCCAATGAGCAGTTCTTC.

The rearrangement uses TRBV28 and TRBJ2-2, with D possibly matching TRBD1 (6 bases). Trimming removed 8 bases at V and 0 bases at J, with 25 bases between. CDR3 length: 19 amino acids. Germline V lookup: CDR1 MDHEN, CDR2 SYDVKM. Here the CDR3 DNA reads TGTGCCAGCTCGCGAGTCGGACAGAAACGAATCACGAACACCGGGGAGCTGTTTTTT. Amino acids: CASSRVGQKRITNTGELFF.

The rearrangement links TRBV15 to TRBJ1-3; D is ambiguous. Germline V gene data show CDR1 as LNHNV and CDR2 as YYDKDF (reference sequence). CDR3 size: 15 residues. V was shortened by 1 base and J by 4 bases, with 11 bases between the two germline ends. In nucleotides, the CDR3 is TGTGCCACCAGCAGAGTCGGCGGTGCGGGAAACACCATATATTTT. Its translation is CATSRVGGAGNTIYF.

The V gene is TRBV7-9, the J gene TRBJ1-1; 7 positions agree with TRBD1. Losses at the gene ends were 1 base for V and 5 bases for J; bases not matched to a gene: 4. CDR1 SEHNR and CDR2 FQNEAQ come from the germline V gene (reference sequence). This CDR3 spans 14 amino acids. CDR3 loop: CASSLDRGGTEAFF. The CDR3 region has the DNA TGTGCCAGCAGCTTAGACAGGGGCGGGACTGAAGCTTTCTTT.

The chain combines TRBV15 with TRBJ2-7, with D unresolved. Per germline, CDR1 LNHNV and CDR2 YYDKDF (reference sequence). The CDR3 is made up of 13 amino acids. Trimming took 0 bases from V and 5 from J, leaving 8 bases between them. CDR3 sequence reads: CATSRDVWDEQYF. The CDR3 nucleotides read TGTGCCACCAGCAGAGATGTTTGGGACGAGCAGTACTTC.

The chain has TRBV6-5 and TRBJ2-1; 9 nucleotides agree with TRBD2. The CDR3 sequence is 14 residues long. The trim removed 2 bases at V and 5 bases at J, leaving 1 base unmatched. Per the germline V gene, CDR1 is MNHEY and CDR2 is SVGAGI. The CDR3 nucleotides are TGTGCCAGCAGTTACGCGGGGGGGGACAATGAGCAGTTCTTC. Translated, it gives CASSYAGGDNEQFF.

The chain combines TRBV4-2 with TRBJ1-5; TRBD1 matches at 7 bases. Trimming removed 3 bases from V and 0 bases from J; junction bases left unmatched: 5. Germline V CDR1 and CDR2: LGHNA, YNFKEQ. The CDR3 is 16 residues long. The CDR3 loop is CASSQNQGGSNQPQHF. The DNA of the CDR3 is TGTGCCAGCAGCCAGAACCAGGGGGGTAGCAATCAGCCCCAGCATTTT.

V gene TRBV7-6 combines with J gene TRBJ2-3, with no clear D. The V and J ends lost 1 base and 3 bases respectively, with 8 bases between them. Germline V gene lookup returns CDR1 SGHVS and CDR2 FNYEAQ. The CDR3 runs to 14 residues. The CDR3 is CASSLERETDTQYF. The CDR3 bases are TGTGCCAGCAGCTTAGAAAGGGAAACAGATACGCAGTATTTT.

V is TRBV30 and J is TRBJ2-1; no clear D gene. V was trimmed by 0 bases and J by 5 bases, leaving 5 bases between them. Germline CDR1 and CDR2: GTSNPN and SVGIG (reference sequence). The CDR3 covers 12 residues. The CDR3 sequence is CAWSVLNNEQFF. CDR3 DNA sequence: TGTGCCTGGAGTGTACTTAACAATGAGCAGTTCTTC.